This T cell receptor (beta chain) derives from a study of neoadjuvant anti-PD-1 for oral cavity cancer listed by TCRdb under 2021. Context from the whole study: Before undergoing curative-intent surgical resection, most patients got three to four biweekly nivolumab doses at 3 mg/kg. For patients who did not progress, a fourth nivolumab dose was given around day 43, followed by definitive surgical resection on days 50-56. Under RECIST 1.1, patients with complete response, partial response or stable disease were classed as responders, and patients with progression were classed as non-responders. The parent correlative cohort included some 13 patients, with a roughly 35% response rate.

Overall study results and their limits: After neoadjuvant nivolumab, T cell clonality (Gini index) in PBMCs was significantly higher in non-responders than in responders. Higher pretreatment blood Treg/Th17 ratios correlated with both higher pretreatment blood TCRbeta clonality and lower post-treatment tumor TCRbeta clonality. The TCR analyses had only three patients in each response group, and the authors called for validation in larger cohorts.

For deep sequencing of PBMC libraries, mostly 480 ng of input genomic DNA was used, and six replicates were run per sample. Following the manufacturer's instructions, the team built TCRbeta libraries using the immunoSEQ hsTCRbeta kit. The completed libraries were mixed into a single pool at 3 nM, then sequenced with an Illumina NovaSeq 6000 S4 flow cell. From the authors' description of their analysis: The immunoSEQ Analyzer was used for raw data preprocessing and quality control. The analysis was restricted to productive rearrangements, with each unique CDR3 amino acid sequence defining a clonotype. Repertoire clonality was estimated as the Gini-Simpson index, which was calculated using the R package tcR. Gini indices were compared with Student's t test, and associations with tumor size change were assessed by Pearson correlation. TCRdb obtained this table from immuneACCESS and retained in-frame rearrangements with V and J assigned. These tables miss some clones; where compared with another copy, unresolved V genes account for less than half of the shortfall, and the remainder is unexplained. V and J calls and clone size are given by that table; D and trimming were obtained from the DNA. The sample table contains 70,000 to 95,000 clones; only one count was recorded for around 80% of them. Over 2.5% of the sample goes to the ten largest clones.

Regarding this clone: No cognate antigen has been identified for it. The record has no base qualities; no much larger clone is one base away.

According to the study, the label for this sample's time point signals: before neoadjuvant nivolumab. None of the patients had received prior systemic or radiation treatment, and all were newly diagnosed with stage II-IVA oral cavity squamous cell carcinoma. The cohort was made up of patients with locally advanced, HPV-negative oral cavity squamous cell carcinoma. Peripheral blood mononuclear cells were analyzed directly and were not maintained or expanded in culture. The samples were drawn from a longitudinal correlative study tied to a single-arm phase II trial testing neoadjuvant nivolumab in oral cavity squamous cell carcinoma. Genomic DNA-based TCRbeta sequencing was performed on subject-matched pre- and post-treatment PBMCs and tumors from three responders and three non-responders. Peripheral blood mononuclear cells were collected before nivolumab treatment and again after treatment, at the time of surgery. The Maxwell RSC DNA from Cells kit was used to extract genomic DNA from PBMCs.

Reading from cysteine to phenylalanine, the CDR3 counts 13 amino acids. Only the CDR3 region is kept as DNA, spanning 39 bases read in frame from base 1. Relative to germline, V is 7 bases shorter and J is 8 bases shorter, with 14 bases between their ends. CDR1 and CDR2, per the germline V gene, are ENHRY and SYGVKD. This sequence was found in a person between 40 and 79 years old with oral cavity squamous cell carcinoma. Here the sequenced sample was PBMCs, taken before nivolumab (anti-PD-1) treatment. The receptor chain draws on TRBV10-3 and TRBJ1-4; the D gene identity is not certain. Read as DNA, the sequence is TGTGCCATCAACCGACAAGAGGGAGAAAAACTGTTTTTT. This encodes CAINRQEGEKLFF.